This T cell receptor beta chain was retrieved from a study of T cell repertoires in cytomegalovirus infection. V dropped 5 bases and J dropped 7 bases, with 12 bases sitting between them. The CDR3 contains 13 residues. Germline V lookup: CDR1 SGHVS, CDR2 FNYEAQ. From the reads, TCRdb called clonotypes with MiXCR, one entry per CDR3 protein. The sample holds around 770,000 distinct CDR3 sequences, around 29% seen once. Study conclusions and caveats: Identification of carriers of CMV plus the relevant HLA was achieved through cumulative public TCR beta family frequency.

This clonotype appeared a few times. Its specificity is unknown. Material: cultured CD8+ T cells from PBMCs, obtained from culture after CMV antigen stimulation. The clonotype comes from a human donor in good health (CMV status not recorded). Some clones in this sample may be carry-over from other donors' samples. The rearrangement uses TRBV7-6 and TRBJ1-5; D is ambiguous. CDR3 sequence reads: CASSPSARQPQHF. For the CDR3, the DNA is TGTGCCAGCAGCCCCTCGGCGAGGCAGCCCCAGCATTTT.